Below, 20 T cell receptor beta chains from the same sample are listed, as sequenced in a study of blood T cell repertoires in COVID-19. The table came from immunoSEQ multiplex PCR; TCRdb's copy has only in-frame clones and leaves some out. The table lists about 33,000 clones, more than 80% of them singletons, with 7.3% in the top ten. Sequenced material: peripheral blood. These TCRs come from a human donor in a cohort sampled during active COVID-19.

The chain carries TRBV12-5 and TRBJ1-5; no firm D call. The length of the CDR3 is 15 residues. Germline CDR1 LGHNT, CDR2 FRNRAP. V lost 1 base, J lost 0 bases, and 7 bases lay in between. The CDR3 DNA follows: TGTGCTAGTGGTTTGGCTTCAGGTAGCAATCAGCCCCAGCATTTT. Protein product: CASGLASGSNQPQHF.

This chain connects TRBV11-2 to TRBJ2-7; TRBD1 matches 7 bases. The trim removed 2 bases at V and 4 bases at J, leaving 5 bases unmatched. The germline V gene encodes CDR1 SGHAT and CDR2 FQNNGV. The CDR3 sequence is 14 residues long. The CDR3 DNA reads TGTGCCAGCAGCTTATCACAGGGGACATACGAGCAGTACTTC. This gives the protein CASSLSQGTYEQYF.

This clone has just one count. The chain is built from TRBV6-1 and TRBJ1-3; 10 bases match TRBD1. The J segment lost 6 bases and the V segment lost 2 bases, leaving 4 bases of the junction unmatched. Germline CDR1 reads MNHNS; CDR2 reads SASEGT. The CDR3 sequence is 15 residues long. In DNA form, the CDR3 reads TGTGCCAGCAGTGAACGGGGACAGGGGCTAAACACCATATATTTT. The encoded protein is CASSERGQGLNTIYF.

This clone was picked up one time. The CDR3 loop reads CASSEARRDSRYQETQYF. The DNA for the CDR3 is TGTGCCAGCAGTGAAGCGCGCAGGGACAGCAGGTACCAAGAGACCCAGTACTTC. The chain uses TRBV2 and TRBJ2-5, with 7 bases matching TRBD1. V was pared by 0 bases and J by 0 bases, with 10 bases of the junction left unmatched. From germline, CDR1 is SNHLY and CDR2 FYNNEI. The CDR3 spans 18 residues.

The chain is built from TRBV6-5 and TRBJ2-1, with TRBD1 matching 10 bases. The CDR3 extends over 15 amino acids. V lost 4 bases and J lost 8; bases outside the gene matches: 8. In germline, CDR1 is MNHEY, CDR2 SVGAGI. Here the CDR3 reads CASSSPGQGWDEQFF. The CDR3 DNA reads as TGTGCCAGCAGTTCCCCGGGACAGGGGTGGGATGAGCAGTTCTTC.

The chain carries TRBV6-4 and TRBJ2-1; TRBD2 might be the D (6 bases). The germline gives CDR1 MRHNA, CDR2 SNTAGT. The CDR3 runs to 15 residues. The germline V and J ends were trimmed by 4 bases and 2 bases, with 12 bases remaining between them. The CDR3 nucleotides read TGTGCCAGCAGTGGTTCGGGAGAACCCTACAATGAGCAGTTCTTC. As protein: CASSGSGEPYNEQFF.

J is TRBJ2-3 and V is TRBV7-9, with D perhaps matching TRBD1 (6 bases). Germline CDR1 is SEHNR and CDR2 is FQNEAQ (reference sequence). Trimming took off 3 bases at V and 4 bases at J, with 14 bases between the two ends. The CDR3 has 15 residues. The CDR3 sequence: CASSFGGGGADTQYF. The CDR3 DNA follows: TGTGCCAGCAGCTTTGGGGGCGGAGGAGCAGATACGCAGTATTTT. Complete variable domain (other parts from reference TRBV7-9 and TRBJ2-3): DTGVSQNPRHKITKRGQNVTFRCDPISEHNRLYWYRQTLGQGPEFLTYFQNEAQLEKSRLLSDRFSAERPKGSFSTLEIQRTEQGDSAMYLCASSFGGGGADTQYFGPGTRLTVL.

J is TRBJ2-7 and V is TRBV5-1; the D is unclear. This CDR3 comprises 14 residues. V was shortened by 0 bases and J by 2 bases, with 9 bases between the two germline ends. Germline CDR1 reads SGHRS; CDR2 reads YFSETQ. The chain's CDR3 is CASSLDSRAYEQYF. CDR3 DNA sequence: TGCGCCAGCAGCTTGGACTCCCGGGCCTACGAGCAGTACTTC.

The J gene is TRBJ1-1, the V gene TRBV30, with D unclear. V gave up 2 bases and J gave up 1 base, with 8 bases separating them. Germline loops: CDR1 GTSNPN, CDR2 SVGIG (reference sequence). CDR3 length: 13 amino acids. The CDR3 loop is CAWSPRENTEAFF. CDR3 nucleotide sequence: TGTGCCTGGAGTCCACGGGAGAACACTGAAGCTTTCTTT.

The V and J genes are TRBV6-5 and TRBJ2-2; D unresolved. From germline, CDR1 is MNHEY and CDR2 SVGAGI. The CDR3 spans 16 residues. Trimming took off 1 base at V and 3 bases at J, with 12 bases between the two ends. The DNA for the CDR3 is TGTGCCAGCAGTTACTTCAACTACCCCCACACCGGGGAGCTGTTTTTT. Encoded protein: CASSYFNYPHTGELFF.

The V call is TRBV27, the J call TRBJ1-5; TRBD1 is a possible D gene (5 bases). Trimming left V 6 bases short and J 2 bases short, with 20 bases between. Germline-derived CDR1 and CDR2 are MNHEY and SMNVEV (reference sequence). This CDR3 is 17 amino acids long. The CDR3 loop is CASSLHIGVRGNQPQHF. DNA of the CDR3: TGTGCCAGCAGCCTTCATATAGGGGTAAGGGGCAATCAGCCCCAGCATTTT.

In its sample, this clone was seen once. V usage is TRBV18 and J usage is TRBJ1-4; 10 bases are shared with TRBD1. Trimming at V came to 5 bases and at J to 4 bases, leaving 4 bases not matched to a gene. Germline V gene lookup returns CDR1 KGHSH and CDR2 LQKENI. The CDR3 covers 15 residues. Written as DNA, the CDR3 is TGTGCCAGCTCAGCCGGGACAGGGGTTAATGAAAAACTGTTTTTT. Its protein product is CASSAGTGVNEKLFF.

The V and J genes are TRBV7-9 and TRBJ2-7; 7 positions agree with TRBD1. CDR3 length equals 13 residues. V lost 8 bases, J lost 7 bases, and 11 bases stayed unmatched. CDR1 is SEHNR and CDR2 is FQNEAQ in the germline V gene (reference sequence). CDR3 sequence (DNA): TGTGCCAGCGCCACGGACAGGTCGGGAGAGCAGTACTTC. Translation: CASATDRSGEQYF.

This chain links TRBV5-1 with TRBJ1-4; D not certain. The CDR3 length is 15 residues. Germline CDR1 and CDR2: SGHRS and YFSETQ. V was clipped by 0 bases and J by 8 bases, with 14 bases between them. This CDR3 is CASSLGDKSGEKLFF. In DNA form, the CDR3 reads TGCGCCAGCAGCTTGGGTGATAAGTCCGGGGAAAAACTGTTTTTT.

This chain joins TRBV21-1 and TRBJ1-1; the table's TRBD1 call for D was not verified on the DNA. TRBV21-1 is noted as a pseudogene. The CDR3 runs to 18 residues. The CDR3 DNA sequence: TGTGCCAGCAGCAATTCCGCGTTAGACAGGGGAAAGAACACTGAAGCTTTCTTT. It encodes CASSNSALDRGKNTEAFF.

V gene TRBV24-1 combines with J gene TRBJ2-2; D remains unclear. CDR3 length: 12 amino acids. The V end was cut by 5 bases, the J end by 4 bases, with 4 bases between. Germline-derived CDR1 and CDR2 are KGHDR and SFDVKD. For the CDR3, the DNA is TGTGCCACCAGTGTGGCCACCGGGGAGCTGTTTTTT. Its protein product is CATSVATGELFF.

This clone was picked up a small number of times. The V and J genes are TRBV25-1 and TRBJ2-7, with D perhaps TRBD2 (7 bases). There are 15 residues in the CDR3. Trimming stripped 8 bases from V and 0 bases from J, with 17 bases between. Germline V gene lookup returns CDR1 MGHDK and CDR2 SYGVNS. The CDR3 protein is CASSWGRGPSYEQYF. The CDR3 DNA reads as TGTGCCAGCTCCTGGGGGCGGGGGCCCTCCTACGAGCAGTACTTC.

The chain is built from TRBV2 and TRBJ2-5; D remains unclear. The V end lost 3 bases, the J end lost 1 base, and 6 bases lay between the germline ends. CDR3 length: 13 residues. Germline loops: CDR1 SNHLY, CDR2 FYNNEI. The CDR3 region is CASSEETQETQYF. CDR3 nucleotide sequence: TGTGCCAGCAGTGAGGAGACCCAAGAGACCCAGTACTTC.

The chain combines TRBV7-8 with TRBJ2-5, with TRBD1 as a possible D gene (7 bases). V gave up 1 base and J gave up 1 base, with 16 bases separating them. Germline V CDR1 and CDR2: SGHVS, FQNEAQ. This CDR3 is 17 amino acids long. Here the CDR3 reads CASSLGGVGQVQETQYF. In nucleotides, the CDR3 is TGTGCCAGCAGCTTAGGGGGGGTTGGACAGGTCCAAGAGACCCAGTACTTC.

V gene TRBV9 combines with J gene TRBJ2-1; the match to TRBD1 covers 9 bases. The CDR3 is 16 residues long. Germline CDR1 is SGDLS and CDR2 is YYNGEE. V lost 0 bases, J lost 8 bases, and 9 bases stayed unmatched. This CDR3 reads CASSVEQGAKVHEQFF. In nucleotides, the CDR3 is TGTGCCAGCAGCGTAGAACAGGGGGCGAAGGTTCATGAGCAGTTCTTC. The complete variable domain, with remaining parts taken from reference TRBV9 and TRBJ2-1, reads DSGVTQTPKHLITATGQRVTLRCSPRSGDLSVYWYQQSLDQGLQFLIQYYNGEERAKGNILERFSAQQFPDLHSELNLSSLELGDSALYFCASSVEQGAKVHEQFFGPGTRLTVL.